These 25 T cell receptor beta chains originate from one sample sequenced in a study of T cell repertoires in cytomegalovirus infection. TCRdb processed the reads anew with MiXCR; each CDR3 protein has one entry. The sample records roughly 130,000 distinct CDR3 sequences, approximately 9.2% being singletons. Sequencing input: PBMCs. Receptors originate from a human donor in good health (CMV status not recorded). Some clones in this sample may be carry-over from other donors' samples.

This clonotype appeared a few times. V gene TRBV20-1 combines with J gene TRBJ1-1, with D tentatively TRBD1 (5 bases). V gave up 5 bases and J gave up 4 bases, with 20 bases separating them. The germline V gene has CDR1 DFQATT and CDR2 SNEGSKA (reference sequence). The CDR3 runs to 15 residues. DNA for the CDR3: TGCAGTGCTGGCCGGGACTCCCGCATGGTCACTGAAGCTTTCTTT. Protein sequence: CSAGRDSRMVTEAFF.

In its sample, this clonotype was seen many times. The CDR3 bases are TGTGCCAGCAGCCGCCGCGGGGGGCGTACAGATACGCAGTATTTT. It yields the protein CASSRRGGRTDTQYF. The chain has TRBV7-3 and TRBJ2-3; 8 bases fit TRBD2. The CDR3 loop spans 15 amino acids. The V segment lost 5 bases and the J segment 3 bases; nucleotides outside the gene matches: 7. CDR1 is SGHTA and CDR2 is FQGTGA in the germline V gene.

This chain uses TRBV30 with TRBJ1-1; possibly TRBD1 for D (6 bases). Trimming stripped 3 bases from V and 5 bases from J, with 19 bases between. Germline CDR1 GTSNPN, CDR2 SVGIG (reference sequence). The CDR3 has 15 amino acids. CDR3 bases: TGTGCCTGGAGCAAGAGGGACATATGGCCTACTGAAGCTTTCTTT. This codes for CAWSKRDIWPTEAFF. The whole variable domain, filled in from reference TRBV30 and TRBJ1-1, reads SQTIHQWPATLVQPVGSPLSLECTVEGTSNPNLYWYRQAAGRGLQLLFYSVGIGQISSEVPQNLSASRPQDRQFILSSKKLLLSDSGFYLCAWSKRDIWPTEAFFGQGTRLTVV.

This clonotype appeared many times. The chain is built from TRBV7-9 and TRBJ2-7, with D perhaps TRBD1 (6 bases). The CDR3 is 12 amino acids. Germline V gene data show CDR1 as SEHNR and CDR2 as FQNEAQ (reference sequence). Trimming removed 7 bases from V and 6 bases from J, with 13 bases in between. The CDR3 nucleotides read TGTGCCAGCAACCAACAGGGCTCCGAGCAGTACTTC. Amino acid sequence: CASNQQGSEQYF.

This clonotype was observed many times. The chain is built from TRBV7-8 and TRBJ2-3; TRBD2 matches 11 bases. Trimming took 0 bases from V and 1 from J; bases not matched to a gene: 3. CDR3 length: 17 residues. Per germline, CDR1 SGHVS and CDR2 FQNEAQ. This CDR3 is CASSLASGGAGTDTQYF. CDR3 coding DNA: TGTGCCAGCAGCTTAGCTAGCGGGGGGGCCGGCACAGATACGCAGTATTTT.

This clonotype was seen more than once but under ten times. The chain carries TRBV2 and TRBJ1-1; the D gene is possibly TRBD1 (5 bases). This CDR3 has 15 amino acids. V shed 6 bases and J shed 2 bases, with 16 bases lying between them. Germline V gene lookup returns CDR1 SNHLY and CDR2 FYNNEI. CDR3 sequence: CASREIPGPNTEAFF. Here the CDR3 DNA reads TGTGCCAGCAGAGAAATACCGGGACCCAACACTGAAGCTTTCTTT.

The chain couples TRBV19 to TRBJ1-1; 7 nucleotides match TRBD1. The V segment lost 5 bases and the J segment 7 bases; nucleotides outside the gene matches: 4. CDR3 length equals 12 residues. From germline, CDR1 is LNHDA and CDR2 SQIVND (reference sequence). CDR3 in amino acids: CASSAYRGEAFF. As DNA, the CDR3 is TGTGCCAGTAGTGCGTACAGGGGTGAAGCTTTCTTT.

This clonotype was seen at least ten times. The V call is TRBV29-1, the J call TRBJ1-1, with a weak D call TRBD1 (5 bases). The CDR3 contains 12 residues. V dropped 5 bases and J dropped 0 bases, with 7 bases sitting between them. Germline CDR1 and CDR2: SQVTM and ANQGSEA. CDR3 nucleotides: TGCAGCGTTCTACAGGTGAACACTGAAGCTTTCTTT. It yields the protein CSVLQVNTEAFF.

This clonotype was counted only a few times. The V gene is TRBV20-1, the J gene TRBJ2-1; TRBD2 matches 9 bases. J lost 1 base, V lost 6 bases, and 10 bases had no gene match. This CDR3 region has 16 residues. Germline V gives CDR1 DFQATT, CDR2 SNEGSKA (reference sequence). CDR3 residues: CSAPGRRGGSYNEQFF. The DNA for the CDR3 is TGCAGTGCCCCAGGCCGGCGGGGGGGGTCCTACAATGAGCAGTTCTTC.

In its sample, this clonotype was seen many times. The rearrangement joins TRBV9 to TRBJ2-6; weak D call: TRBD1 (6 bases). The CDR3 covers 16 residues. V was clipped by 2 bases and J by 0 bases, with 9 bases between them. Germline CDR1 SGDLS, CDR2 YYNGEE. For the CDR3, the DNA is TGTGCCAGCAGCGTGGGACACTCCTCTGGGGCCAACGTCCTGACTTTC. Translation gives CASSVGHSSGANVLTF.

The J gene is TRBJ1-1, the V gene TRBV20-1; 11 bases are a match to TRBD1. Germline values: CDR1 DFQATT, CDR2 SNEGSKA (reference sequence). This CDR3 region has 13 residues. The junction had 2 bases not matched to a gene; V was cut back by 5 bases and J by 3 bases. The CDR3 nucleotides are TGCAGTGCTCGGGACAGGGGGTACACTGAAGCTTTCTTT. Translation: CSARDRGYTEAFF.

This clonotype was seen repeatedly, ten times or more. The J gene is TRBJ2-5, the V gene TRBV7-2; 7 bases map to TRBD1. The CDR3 totals 15 residues. Germline CDR1 is SGHTA and CDR2 is FQGNSA. The V segment lost 1 base and the J segment 5 bases; nucleotides outside the gene matches: 7. This chain's CDR3 is CASSLVQGLLETQYF. CDR3 coding DNA: TGTGCCAGCAGCTTAGTACAGGGGTTATTGGAGACCCAGTACTTC.

This clonotype was seen repeatedly, ten times or more. The rearrangement joins TRBV11-2 to TRBJ2-5; 9 nucleotides align to TRBD2. Per germline, CDR1 SGHAT and CDR2 FQNNGV. V lost 5 bases to trimming and J lost 4 bases; unmatched junction nucleotides: 11. This CDR3 spans 16 amino acids. The CDR3 is CASSRRLISGGETQYF. The CDR3 DNA reads as TGTGCCAGCAGCCGGCGACTCATTAGCGGGGGAGAGACCCAGTACTTC.

This clonotype was counted many times. The chain employs TRBV6-5 and TRBJ2-7, with TRBD2 identical over 9 bases. CDR1 is MNHEY and CDR2 is SVGAGI in the germline V gene. The V segment lost 0 bases and the J segment 2 bases; nucleotides outside the gene matches: 2. This CDR3 region has 15 residues. CDR3 DNA: TGTGCCAGCAGTTACTCCCGCGGGGGGGCCTACGAGCAGTACTTC. The encoded protein is CASSYSRGGAYEQYF.

In this sample, this clonotype turned up many times. The chain joins TRBV2 to TRBJ1-6; TRBD1 aligns across 9 bases. V shed 6 bases, J shed 6 bases, and the junction held 9 bases outside the gene matches. The CDR3 loop spans 16 amino acids. The germline V gene encodes CDR1 SNHLY and CDR2 FYNNEI. Written as DNA, the CDR3 is TGTGCCAGCAGCCCGACCGGACAGGGGTTTAATTCACCCCTCCACTTT. Translation: CASSPTGQGFNSPLHF.

This clonotype was observed many times. Here the CDR3 reads CASSAGVSYGYTF. The CDR3 region has the DNA TGTGCCAGCAGTGCAGGGGTCAGCTATGGCTACACCTTC. This chain joins TRBV7-2 and TRBJ1-2; D is possibly TRBD1 (6 bases). Germline V lookup: CDR1 SGHTA, CDR2 FQGNSA. Trimming removed 6 bases from V and 4 bases from J, with 12 bases in between. The CDR3 totals 13 residues.

In this sample, this clonotype turned up many times. This chain uses TRBV7-8 with TRBJ2-7; D may be TRBD1 (6 bases). The CDR3 length is 17 residues. With 0 bases removed from V and 6 bases from J, the gap between germline ends came to 21 bases. Germline CDR1 SGHVS, CDR2 FQNEAQ. The chain's CDR3 is CASSLAKQGVGAGEQYF. The CDR3 DNA follows: TGTGCCAGCAGCTTAGCGAAACAGGGAGTAGGGGCGGGCGAGCAGTACTTC.

This clonotype has at least ten counts. This rearrangement joins TRBV7-2 to TRBJ2-7; tentative D call: TRBD2 (5 bases). The CDR3 runs 14 residues. The germline gives CDR1 SGHTA, CDR2 FQGNSA. V was trimmed by 4 bases and J by 4 bases, leaving 14 bases between them. CDR3 DNA: TGTGCCAGCAGCTCGACTCCGGGGAAATACGAGCAGTACTTC. Translated: CASSSTPGKYEQYF.

This clonotype was observed many times. This chain joins TRBV28 and TRBJ1-6, with a possible D match to TRBD1 (5 bases). Trimming left V 5 bases short and J 7 bases short, with 12 bases between. The CDR3 totals 14 residues. Germline loops: CDR1 MDHEN, CDR2 SYDVKM. The CDR3 DNA is TGTGCCAGCAGTCCGGACACTGGAAATTCACCCCTCCACTTT. This translates into CASSPDTGNSPLHF.

The sample holds many counts of this clonotype. This rearrangement joins TRBV7-2 to TRBJ2-3; 9 bases line up with TRBD2. This CDR3 has 17 amino acids. Trimming cost V 2 bases and J 2 bases; bases outside gene matches: 8. In germline, CDR1 is SGHTA, CDR2 FQGNSA. The CDR3 sequence: CASSLPLTSGNTDTQYF. The CDR3 DNA is TGTGCCAGCAGCTTACCCCTGACTAGCGGAAACACAGATACGCAGTATTTT.

In this sample, this clonotype turned up many times. J is TRBJ2-7 and V is TRBV10-3; D tentatively reads TRBD1 or TRBD2 (5 bases each). Germline V lookup: CDR1 ENHRY, CDR2 SYGVKD. V lost 7 bases, J lost 0 bases, and 10 bases lay in between. The CDR3 consists of 13 residues. The CDR3 DNA follows: TGTGCCATCAAGGGACCAAGCTCCTACGAGCAGTACTTC. As protein: CAIKGPSSYEQYF.

This clonotype was recorded at least ten times. DNA of the CDR3: TGTGCCAGCAGCGACGCACCGGGAACTAACTATGGCTACACCTTC. Encoded protein: CASSDAPGTNYGYTF. The V and J genes are TRBV6-1 and TRBJ1-2; D gene uncertain. Germline-derived CDR1 and CDR2 are MNHNS and SASEGT. The V end was cut by 6 bases, the J end by 0 bases, with 14 bases between. This CDR3 comprises 15 residues.

This clonotype was seen repeatedly, ten times or more. The J gene is TRBJ1-5, the V gene TRBV11-2; D is uncertain. This CDR3 is 14 amino acids long. The germline V and J ends were trimmed by 4 bases and 0 bases, with 7 bases remaining between them. Germline V gene data show CDR1 as SGHAT and CDR2 as FQNNGV. CDR3 in amino acids: CASSWGDSNQPQHF. The CDR3 DNA is TGTGCCAGCAGCTGGGGAGATAGCAATCAGCCCCAGCATTTT.

The chain is built from TRBV3-1 and TRBJ1-1; possible D gene TRBD1, 5 bases. Germline V gene lookup returns CDR1 LGHDT and CDR2 YNNKEL (reference sequence). Deletions cut 0 bases from V and 7 bases from J, with 12 bases between. This CDR3 is built from 14 residues. The CDR3 spells CASSQDLGGIEAFF. CDR3 coding DNA: TGTGCCAGCAGCCAAGATCTGGGGGGGATTGAAGCTTTCTTT.

This clonotype has a count of ten or more. The chain's CDR3 is CASSGVQGPGYTF. The CDR3 nucleotides read TGTGCCAGCAGTGGAGTACAGGGGCCGGGCTACACCTTC. The chain is built from TRBV2 and TRBJ1-2; TRBD1 matches 7 bases. CDR3 length: 13 amino acids. Germline loops: CDR1 SNHLY, CDR2 FYNNEI. Trimming took 4 bases from V and 8 from J; bases not matched to a gene: 7.